These 3 T cell receptor beta chains came from one sample sequenced in a study of cytomegalovirus exposure and HLA in healthy donors. 60 Vbeta and 13 Jbeta primers were used in PCR. The protocol was immunoSEQ multiplex PCR, while the TCRdb copy is restricted to in-frame clones and leaves out a portion. The table includes 85,000 to 100,000 clones, around 80% detected once. Sequences were obtained from PBMCs. The receptors here all came from a man aged 25-40 years in good health and CMV-seronegative.

A note on this clone: Other DNA variants within this sample encode the same CDR3. As DNA, the CDR3 is TGTGCCACCAGCAGAGGGACAGGGGGAGAAAAACTGTTTTTT. It encodes CATSRGTGGEKLFF. The chain combines TRBV15 with TRBJ1-4; 10 positions match TRBD1. Germline CDR1 is LNHNV and CDR2 is YYDKDF (reference sequence). The trim removed 1 base at V and 8 bases at J, leaving 1 base unmatched. The CDR3 covers 14 residues.

The chain employs TRBV4-2 and TRBJ2-3, with TRBD1 identical over 9 bases. The length of the CDR3 is 17 residues. The V and J ends lost 4 bases and 1 base, in that order; junction bases with no gene match: 9. Germline V gene lookup returns CDR1 LGHNA and CDR2 YNFKEQ. CDR3 loop: CASSLQKRQGGTDTQYF. CDR3 DNA sequence: TGTGCCAGCAGCCTACAAAAGCGACAGGGGGGCACAGATACGCAGTATTTT.

J is TRBJ2-7 and V is TRBV28, with D perhaps TRBD2 (5 bases). The CDR3 has 12 residues. V was trimmed by 2 bases and J by 3 bases, leaving 5 bases between them. Germline CDR1 reads MDHEN; CDR2 reads SYDVKM. CDR3 nucleotides: TGTGCCAGCAGTTTACGGGGCTACGAGCAGTACTTC. Translating gives CASSLRGYEQYF. Full variable domain (rest looked up from reference TRBV28 and TRBJ2-7): DVKVTQSSRYLVKRTGEKVFLECVQDMDHENMFWYRQDPGLGLRLIYFSYDVKMKEKGDIPEGYSVSREKKERFSLILESASTNQTSMYLCASSLRGYEQYFGPGTRLTVT.